This TCR beta chain was profiled in a study of radiotherapy plus CTLA-4 blockade in lung cancer. Study background: Of the patients, about 20% showed objective responses and 31% attained disease control.

Notes on the study in general: Expansion in blood of tumor-derived TCR clones was seen after radiotherapy plus ipilimumab. Interferon-beta, together with early blood T cell clone dynamics, reportedly best predicted response.

Libraries were prepared by immunoSEQ multiplex PCR; TCRdb keeps only in-frame clonotypes and omits some of them. Among 75,000 to 100,000 clones listed, 80% to 90% were seen once. The CDR3 consists of 15 residues. The germline gives CDR1 SGHVS, CDR2 FQNEAQ. V shed 3 bases and J 4 bases; nucleotides not matched to a gene: 4. This clone was detected once. Its antigen remains unidentified. Focal radiation plus CTLA-4 blockade with ipilimumab was administered to patients who had chemo-refractory metastatic non-small-cell lung cancer. The origin of this receptor is a human donor with non-small cell lung cancer that progressed on radiotherapy plus ipilimumab. The rearrangement uses TRBV7-8 and TRBJ2-3; 10 bases map to TRBD2. This material consisted of peripheral blood, taken from a patient treated with radiotherapy plus ipilimumab. The CDR3 loop is CASSFLAGASDTQYF. The DNA of the CDR3 is TGTGCCAGCAGCTTTCTAGCGGGAGCGTCAGATACGCAGTATTTT.